This T cell receptor (beta chain) was recorded in a study of cytomegalovirus exposure and HLA in healthy donors. Study as a whole: An earlier analysis identified 120 million or so unique TCR beta sequences in 150 million to 200 million T cells.

V dropped 6 bases and J dropped 3; count of bases not matched to a gene: 12. This CDR3 has 16 amino acids. Germline-derived CDR1 and CDR2 are PRHDT and FYEKMQ (reference sequence). Points on this clone: The antigen remains unidentified.

Vbeta (60) and Jbeta (13) primers were used in the PCR. Assay used: immunoSEQ multiplex PCR; TCRdb lists only in-frame clones, some missing. The table records 100,000 to 150,000 clones, 81% of them present only once. Study-wide results and caveats: What TCR beta sequences reportedly achieved was accurate prediction of HLA-A and HLA-B alleles in most subjects. Among TCR sequences, most were rare, though some public TCRs appeared in many donors. The authors assumed roughly uniform sequencing depth across donors for presence/absence analyses.

J is TRBJ2-3 and V is TRBV13; 7 bases align to TRBD2. This clonotype was obtained from a man aged 18 to 35 in good health and CMV-seropositive. The material sequenced was PBMCs. The CDR3 region has the DNA TGTGCCAGCAGGCAAAGCGGGATATCGCTAACAGATACGCAGTATTTT. As protein: CASRQSGISLTDTQYF.